Described below is a single T cell receptor (beta chain) sequence and its context. Generated by immunoSEQ multiplex PCR, the TCRdb table keeps only in-frame clones and is missing some. This table has more than 20,000 clones, 80% to 90% appearing once. The sample comes from a study of graft-versus-host responses after intestinal transplantation. Across the whole study: Anti-thymocyte globulin induction preceded approximately three years of tacrolimus and steroid maintenance in all recipients.

In germline, CDR1 is LNHNV, CDR2 YYDKDF (reference sequence). Trimming took 5 bases from V and 5 from J, leaving 24 bases between them. This CDR3 is built from 18 residues. The rearrangement links TRBV15 to TRBJ1-4, with D perhaps TRBD1 (5 bases). The origin of this receptor is a human patient who received an intestinal transplant, so some T cells may come from the graft donor. The source was PBMCs, collected 65 to 70 days after intestinal transplantation. CDR3: CATSWRAMVGTANEKLFF. The CDR3 coding sequence is TGTGCCACCAGCTGGAGGGCAATGGTGGGGACGGCGAATGAAAAACTGTTTTTT.